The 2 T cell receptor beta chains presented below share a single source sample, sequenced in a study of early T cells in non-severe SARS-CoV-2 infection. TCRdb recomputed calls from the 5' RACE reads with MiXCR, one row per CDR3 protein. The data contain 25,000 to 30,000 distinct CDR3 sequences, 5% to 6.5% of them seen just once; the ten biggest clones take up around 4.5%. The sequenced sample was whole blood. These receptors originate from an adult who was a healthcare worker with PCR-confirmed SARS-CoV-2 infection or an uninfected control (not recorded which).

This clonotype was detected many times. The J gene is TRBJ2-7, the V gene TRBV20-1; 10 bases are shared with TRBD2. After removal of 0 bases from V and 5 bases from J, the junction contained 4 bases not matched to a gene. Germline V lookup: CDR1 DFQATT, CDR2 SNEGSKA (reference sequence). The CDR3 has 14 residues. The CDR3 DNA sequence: TGCAGTGCTAGAGATGCTAGCGGGAGAAACGAGCAGTACTTC. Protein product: CSARDASGRNEQYF.

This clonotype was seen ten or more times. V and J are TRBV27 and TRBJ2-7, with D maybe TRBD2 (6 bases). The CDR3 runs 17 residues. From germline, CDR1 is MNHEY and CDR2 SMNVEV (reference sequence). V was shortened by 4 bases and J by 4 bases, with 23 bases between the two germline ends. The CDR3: CASSYSSRGGTIYEQYF. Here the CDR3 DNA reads TGTGCCAGCAGTTACTCCTCTCGGGGCGGGACCATATACGAGCAGTACTTC.